Listed below are T cell receptor beta chains from one sample, sequenced in a study of blood T cell repertoires in COVID-19. The method was immunoSEQ multiplex PCR; TCRdb's version includes in-frame clones alone and lacks a portion of them. The data hold more than 250,000 clones, with about 87% observed a single time. The source material was peripheral blood. All receptors come from a human donor in a cohort sampled during active COVID-19. The CDR3 runs from the conserved cysteine through the conserved F or W. A D gene is named only where the DNA matches it firmly. Rows give clone size only sometimes, using once, few, many, or a class for an expanded clone.

j_call clone_size cdr3_length v_call d_call cdr3_nt cdr3_aa
TRBJ2-1 - 14 TRBV6-5 TRBD1 TGTGCCAGCAGAGGGGACAGGTTCTACAATGAGCAGTTCTTC CASRGDRFYNEQFF
TRBJ2-2 few 17 TRBV7-6 TRBD2 TGTGCCAGCAGCTTACGGGGACTAGCGGGGGGAACCGGGGAGCTGTTTTTT CASSLRGLAGGTGELFF
TRBJ2-5 once 15 TRBV18 - TGTGCCAGCTCCCCAGTTCAGCGGGTCGGGGAGACCCAGTACTTC CASSPVQRVGETQYF
TRBJ1-3 - 16 TRBV5-4 - TGTGCCAGCAGCCCGGGAGGGCGACAGCGAGAAAACACCATATATTTT CASSPGGRQRENTIYF
TRBJ2-5 - 15 TRBV19 TRBD1 TGTGCCAGTAATCCCCGGACAGGAAATAAAGAGACCCAGTACTTC CASNPRTGNKETQYF
TRBJ2-1 - 16 TRBV14 TRBD2 TGTGCCAGCAGCCCGTTAGCGGGGGGGCGGCACAATGAGCAGTTCTTC CASSPLAGGRHNEQFF
TRBJ2-1 - 15 TRBV18 - TGTGCCAGCTCCCCGCCTGGCAGGGGTAACAATGAGCAGTTCTTC CASSPPGRGNNEQFF
TRBJ2-3 - 16 TRBV28 TRBD2 TGTGCCAGCAGTCCGACGGGGGGGCGGAACACAGATACGCAGTATTTT CASSPTGGRNTDTQYF
TRBJ2-5 few 13 TRBV19 - TGTGCCAGTAGGGCAGGGGTTCAAGAGACCCAGTACTTC CASRAGVQETQYF
TRBJ2-5 - 14 TRBV5-1 TRBD1 TGCGCCAGCAGCCAAAGGACAGGGATGCAGACCCAGTACTTC CASSQRTGMQTQYF
TRBJ1-1 - 15 TRBV18 - TGTGCCAGCTCGCCCAGGGGTAGGAGTGATACTGAAGCTTTCTTT CASSPRGRSDTEAFF
TRBJ2-2 - 18 TRBV7-9 - TGTGCCAGCAGCTTAGCCCTTGGGGGCAGGGGAAACACCGGGGAGCTGTTTTTT CASSLALGGRGNTGELFF
TRBJ2-1 once 15 TRBV7-8 TRBD2 TGTGCCAGCAGCCCACGCGGGACTAATATTGATGAGCAGTTCTTC CASSPRGTNIDEQFF
TRBJ2-1 - 13 TRBV10-3 TRBD2 TGTGCCATCGGTGAGCGGGAGATTTCTGAGCAGTTCTTC CAIGEREISEQFF
TRBJ1-2 - 14 TRBV4-1 - TGCGCCAGCAGCCGAACTGGGGGGAGGTATGGCTACACCTTC CASSRTGGRYGYTF
TRBJ2-7 - 16 TRBV3-1/TRBV3-2 TRBD2 TGTGCCAGCAGCTATTTGTCCGGGACTAGCGGCGTCGAGCAGTACTTC CASSYLSGTSGVEQYF
TRBJ2-7 - 16 TRBV7-2 - TGTGCCAGCAGCTTAGAAAAGACTGTGGTTCGTTACGAGCAGTACTTC CASSLEKTVVRYEQYF
TRBJ2-5 - 13 TRBV6-4 - TGTGCCAGCAGCCTGAATGGAGGCGAGACCCAGTACTTC CASSLNGGETQYF
TRBJ2-3 many 15 TRBV2 - TGTGCCAGCATGACGAAACTACGCCACACAGATACGCAGTATTTT CASMTKLRHTDTQYF
TRBJ2-2 - 17 TRBV5-1 - TGCGCCAGCAGCTTGAGAGGTGGCGGGCAGAGCACCGGGGAGCTGTTTTTT CASSLRGGGQSTGELFF
TRBJ2-1 few 13 TRBV18 TRBD2 TGTGCCAGCCTTAGCGGGAGAGGAAATGAGCAGTTCTTC CASLSGRGNEQFF
TRBJ2-7 - 15 TRBV28 TRBD2 TGTGCCAGCAGTACACGACTAGCGGGTTCCTACGAGCAGTACTTC CASSTRLAGSYEQYF
TRBJ2-7 - 15 TRBV4-1 - TGCGCCAGCAGCCAAGATAGGCGGCTAGCGTACGAGCAGTACTTC CASSQDRRLAYEQYF
TRBJ2-1 - 17 TRBV5-4 TRBD2 TGTGCCAGCAGAAACGGACTAGGCCCAATCTCCTACAATGAGCAGTTCTTC CASRNGLGPISYNEQFF
TRBJ2-6 - 16 TRBV19 TRBD1 TGTGCCAGTAGCCCCCGACAGGGGGCTGGGGCCAACGTCCTGACTTTC CASSPRQGAGANVLTF
TRBJ1-4 once 16 TRBV7-2 - TGTGCCAGCAGCTCCTTCCCCCAGACAGCCGGCGGAAAACTGTTTTTT CASSSFPQTAGGKLFF
TRBJ1-3 - 16 TRBV9 - TGTGCCAGCAGCGTAGTCGCCAGGGGTTCGAGTAACACCATATATTTT CASSVVARGSSNTIYF
TRBJ1-2 - 13 TRBV7-9 - TGTGCCAGCAGCTTAGCAGACGGGGGAGGCTACACCTTC CASSLADGGGYTF
TRBJ1-5 - 15 TRBV2 TRBD1 TGTGCCAGCAGTCGACAGGGTAATAGCAATCAGCCCCAGCATTTT CASSRQGNSNQPQHF
TRBJ2-7 - 18 TRBV6-2/TRBV6-3 TRBD2 TGTGCCAGCAGTTACTCGAATTCGATCCCTAGCGGGTCCTACGAGCAGTACTTC CASSYSNSIPSGSYEQYF
TRBJ2-1 - 16 TRBV25-1 TRBD1 TGTGCCAGCAGCACATCGACAGGGAACTCCTACAATGAGCAGTTCTTC CASSTSTGNSYNEQFF
TRBJ2-7 - 14 TRBV7-9 - TGTGCCAGCAGCTTAAACGCACAGACCTACGAGCAGTACTTC CASSLNAQTYEQYF
TRBJ2-7 - 15 TRBV6-2/TRBV6-3 - TGTGCCAGCAGTTACCCGAAACCAGGGGCCAACGAGCAGTACTTC CASSYPKPGANEQYF
TRBJ2-5 - 17 TRBV23-1 TRBD1 TGCGCCAGAATTGCACCGGGACAGGGGGTCCCTCAAGAGACCCAGTACTTC CARIAPGQGVPQETQYF
TRBJ1-5 - 15 TRBV2 - TGTGCCAGCAGTGTTGACAGACATAGCAATCAGCCCCAGCATTTT CASSVDRHSNQPQHF
TRBJ2-7 - 12 TRBV2 TRBD2 TGTGCCAGCAATCTCGGCGGGGGGGAGCAGTACTTC CASNLGGGEQYF
TRBJ2-1 - 12 TRBV19 - TGTGCCTGCGGGACTCCCAACAATGAGCAGTTCTTC CACGTPNNEQFF
TRBJ2-1 few 19 TRBV7-2 - TGTGCCAGCAGCCTAAGCGGAGAGGGGAGACTAGTTGCCTTCAATGAGCAGTTCTTC CASSLSGEGRLVAFNEQFF
TRBJ2-1 - 14 TRBV11-3 TRBD1 TGTGCCAGCAGCCTCGGACAGGGGGCAAATGAGCAGTTCTTC CASSLGQGANEQFF
TRBJ2-5 - 16 TRBV5-1 TRBD2 TGCGCCAGCAGCTTGGTTGCGGGGGGACTCCAAGAGACCCAGTACTTC CASSLVAGGLQETQYF
TRBJ2-1 - 14 TRBV4-1 - TGCGCCAGCAGCTCGATCGGGGGTAGGGATGAGCAGTTCTTC CASSSIGGRDEQFF
TRBJ2-1 - 15 TRBV11-2 - TGTGCCAGCAGCTTAGTGGCAGGGGATAGCAATGAGCAGTTCTTC CASSLVAGDSNEQFF
TRBJ1-2 - 14 TRBV18 - TGTGCCAGCTCACCAGACAGAATCAACTATGGCTACACCTTC CASSPDRINYGYTF
TRBJ1-1 - 17 TRBV3-1/TRBV3-2 - TGTGCCAGCAGTCCCGACTCACCAATACTCTTGAACACTGAAGCTTTCTTT CASSPDSPILLNTEAFF
TRBJ2-3 few 17 TRBV7-2 - TGTGCCAGCAGCCCTCGGAGTGGGAGGCCCAGCACAGATACGCAGTATTTT CASSPRSGRPSTDTQYF
TRBJ2-7 - 15 TRBV14 - TGTGCCAGCAGCCAAGATGCTTTTTTCAGCTACGAGCAGTACTTC CASSQDAFFSYEQYF
TRBJ1-6 - 14 TRBV27 TRBD1 TGTGCCAGCAGATGGGACAGGGCGAATTCACCCCTCCACTTT CASRWDRANSPLHF
TRBJ2-1 - 15 TRBV28 TRBD1 TGTGCCAGCCGTCTACGGGACAGGGGGCCCAATGAGCAGTTCTTC CASRLRDRGPNEQFF
TRBJ2-2 - 15 TRBV11-2 TRBD1 TGTGCCAGCAGCCCCGGGACAGGGTTTTCCGGGGAGCTGTTTTTT CASSPGTGFSGELFF
TRBJ2-3 - 14 TRBV7-6 TRBD1 TGTGCCAGCAGCTTATGGGACAGCGGAGATACGCAGTATTTT CASSLWDSGDTQYF
TRBJ2-2 many 16 TRBV7-3 TRBD2 TGTGCCAGCAGCGTGGCGGGAGGGCCGGTCACCGGGGAGCTGTTTTTT CASSVAGGPVTGELFF
TRBJ1-5 - 13 TRBV28 - TGTGCCACCCGAGGGGCGGGGAATCAGCCCCAGCATTTT CATRGAGNQPQHF
TRBJ2-7 - 16 TRBV11-3 TRBD2 TGTGCCAGCAGCTTAGGGCTAGCGGGAGTTGGGTACGAGCAGTACTTC CASSLGLAGVGYEQYF
TRBJ1-5 - 15 TRBV4-1 - TGCGCCAGCAGCCAAGATGTGTTAGGGGATCAGCCCCAGCATTTT CASSQDVLGDQPQHF
TRBJ2-1 - 15 TRBV5-1 - TGCGCCAGCAGCTTGAACCCCAGCTCCTACAATGAGCAGTTCTTC CASSLNPSSYNEQFF
TRBJ1-3 - 17 TRBV5-1 - TGCGCCAGCACCATCGACCTCAACAGGGTCTCTGGAAACACCATATATTTT CASTIDLNRVSGNTIYF
TRBJ2-7 - 16 TRBV5-4 TRBD1 TGTGCCAGCAGACCCGGGACAGGGCCAATTCGGGGCGAGCAGTACTTC CASRPGTGPIRGEQYF
TRBJ1-2 - 14 TRBV5-6 - TGTGCCAGCAGCTTGAGCGGGGGACTCTATGGCTACACCTTC CASSLSGGLYGYTF
TRBJ1-5 - 14 TRBV27 - TGTGCCAGCAGTGATCACCCGGGGAATCAGCCCCAGCATTTT CASSDHPGNQPQHF
TRBJ2-3 - 15 TRBV7-2 - TGTGCCAGCAGCTCTATCGGAGCAATCACAGATACGCAGTATTTT CASSSIGAITDTQYF